This T cell receptor beta chain was sequenced during a study of blood T cell repertoires in COVID-19. As for the study in general: There were acute and convalescent COVID-19 samples, and they came from the United States, Italy and Spain. T cells, B-cell-depleted T cells, or PBMCs supplied cDNA or gDNA.

Original processing methods: It was from reference gene primer amplification that nucleated cell counts were estimated. TCRdb's table, derived via immunoSEQ multiplex PCR, lists solely in-frame clones and lacks some. V and J calls and clone size come straight from that table; D and trimming were deduced from the DNA. The profile shows about 200,000 clones, about 90% of them singletons. Germline CDR1 is MDHEN and CDR2 is SYDVKM. The CDR3 extends over 14 amino acids. V shed 6 bases and J 0 bases; nucleotides not matched to a gene: 4. The chain recombines TRBV28 with TRBJ1-2; the match to TRBD1 covers 7 bases. The clonotype originates from a middle-aged man with active or convalescent COVID-19. What was sequenced was peripheral blood. The CDR3 region is CASRTGTANYGYTF. CDR3 coding DNA: TGTGCCAGCAGGACAGGGACAGCTAACTATGGCTACACCTTC.